The text below deals with one TCR beta chain. The sample comes from a study of blood T cell repertoires in COVID-19. Background on the study: COVID-19 samples from acute and convalescent phases originated in the United States, Italy and Spain. Sources were T cells, B-cell-depleted T cells, or PBMCs; the material itself was cDNA or gDNA.

In the original processing: The assay estimated nucleated cells by amplifying reference gene primers. Clones were sequenced by immunoSEQ multiplex PCR, and TCRdb holds only the in-frame ones, with some missing. The DNA gave D and trimming, while V, J and clone size come from that table. This sample has about 74,000 clones, with around four fifths found just once. CDR1 SGHRS and CDR2 YFSETQ come from the germline V gene. This CDR3 has 15 amino acids. The V gene end was trimmed by 5 bases and the J gene end by 1 base; junction bases not matched to a gene: 4. Sequencing was performed on peripheral blood. The TCR originated in a man between 65 and 85 years old with acute or convalescent COVID-19. This chain joins TRBV5-1 and TRBJ1-3, with TRBD1 identical over 9 bases. The DNA of the CDR3 is TGCGCCAGCAGTTACAGGGGGCTTTCTGGAAACACCATATATTTT. Translated, it gives CASSYRGLSGNTIYF.